This TCR beta chain comes out of a study of T cells in Graves' hyperthyroidism and ophthalmopathy. As to this clonotype: A single base separates this from a much larger clone, so it may be a read error.

Graves' hyperthyroidism was deemed stable absent ophthalmopathy progression within 18 months. There were TCR beta CDR3 regions amplified from RNA transcripts. An initial round of RT-PCR targeting the TCR CDR3 relied on the HTBI primer set. TCRdb itself ran the multiplex PCR reads through MiXCR, one entry per CDR3 protein. The table shows hundreds of thousands of distinct CDR3 sequences, with around 15% occurring only once. This CDR3 is built from 14 residues. Germline CDR1 reads SGHNT; CDR2 reads YENEEA. The specimen sequenced was blood. The chain carries TRBV11-3 and TRBJ2-7; TRBD2 is a possible D gene (5 bases). The TCR comes from a woman younger than 45 with Graves' hyperthyroidism. This CDR3 is CASGLGGWAYEQYF. The CDR3 DNA is TGTGCCAGCGGCTTAGGAGGATGGGCCTACGAGCAGTACTTC.